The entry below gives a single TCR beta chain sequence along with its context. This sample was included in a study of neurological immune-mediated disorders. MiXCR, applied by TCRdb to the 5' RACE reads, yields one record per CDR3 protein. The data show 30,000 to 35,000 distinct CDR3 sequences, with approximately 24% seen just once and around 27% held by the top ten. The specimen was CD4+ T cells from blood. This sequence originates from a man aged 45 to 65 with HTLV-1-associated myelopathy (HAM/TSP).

The CDR3 sequence is CAISESGTSGLASEQYF. The CDR3 DNA reads TGTGCCATCAGTGAATCAGGGACTAGCGGGTTGGCTTCCGAGCAGTACTTC. J is TRBJ2-7 and V is TRBV10-3, with 12 bases that match TRBD2. The trim removed 3 bases at V and 6 bases at J, leaving 12 bases unmatched. The germline V gene has CDR1 ENHRY and CDR2 SYGVKD. CDR3 length: 17 amino acids.